The clone carrying this T cell receptor (beta chain) was seen repeatedly, ten times or more. Its antigen is not identified. This entry belongs to a study of T cell repertoires in cytomegalovirus infection. Overall study: Public signatures in TCR beta pointed to CMV infection and matching HLA type.

With 0 bases clipped from V and 7 bases from J, the junction kept 7 bases outside the gene matches. This CDR3 spans 16 amino acids. Germline V gives CDR1 SGHVS, CDR2 FNYEAQ. TCRdb re-called the reads through MiXCR, storing one row per CDR3 protein. The repertoire includes around 710,000 distinct CDR3 sequences, under 35% of them detected once, and 13% sits in the top ten. The clonotype was recovered from a human donor in good health (CMV status not recorded). Some clones in this sample may be carry-over from other donors' samples. This sequence joins TRBV7-6 and TRBJ2-1, with 9 bases that match TRBD2. The source was cultured CD8+ T cells from PBMCs, collected from culture after CMV antigen stimulation. The CDR3 sequence is CASSLARGGAGNEQFF. In DNA, the CDR3 is TGTGCCAGCAGCTTAGCCCGCGGGGGGGCTGGAAATGAGCAGTTCTTC.